Listed below are T cell receptor beta chains from one sample, sequenced in a study of blood T cell repertoires in COVID-19. Libraries were prepared by immunoSEQ multiplex PCR; TCRdb keeps only in-frame clonotypes and omits some of them. There are 350,000 to 450,000 clones in the sample; around 87% occur only once, and about 2% lies in the top ten. The sequencing sample was made of peripheral blood. The receptors derive from a woman in her fifties or sixties with COVID-19, enrolled during active disease. The CDR3 runs from the conserved cysteine through the conserved F or W. Not all rows give a size; the values are once, few, many and, for expanded clones, a class.

j_call: TRBJ1-4
v_call: TRBV25-1
clone_size: NA
cdr3_aa: CASSRQGATNEKLFF

j_call: TRBJ1-3
v_call: TRBV14
clone_size: NA
cdr3_aa: CASRTGQGTGNTIYF

j_call: TRBJ2-7
v_call: TRBV9
clone_size: NA
cdr3_aa: CASSVEGTSSYEQYF

j_call: TRBJ1-3
v_call: TRBV12-3/TRBV12-4
clone_size: few
cdr3_aa: CASGHGSGNTIYF

j_call: TRBJ2-2
v_call: TRBV12-3/TRBV12-4
clone_size: NA
cdr3_aa: CASSLALAGELFF

j_call: TRBJ1-2
v_call: TRBV4-1
clone_size: NA
cdr3_aa: CASSQGDRGTYGYTF

j_call: TRBJ1-3
v_call: TRBV4-2
clone_size: few
cdr3_aa: CASNPSVDLSGNTIYF

j_call: TRBJ2-7
v_call: TRBV5-1
clone_size: NA
cdr3_aa: CASSLGQEYEQYF

j_call: TRBJ1-2
v_call: TRBV19
clone_size: once
cdr3_aa: CASSYDRGPSGYTF

j_call: TRBJ2-7
v_call: TRBV27
clone_size: NA
cdr3_aa: CASSLRSGQYEQYF

j_call: TRBJ2-7
v_call: TRBV7-9
clone_size: NA
cdr3_aa: CASSLGWLDEQYF

j_call: TRBJ2-1
v_call: TRBV9
clone_size: NA
cdr3_aa: CASSASGGGFQSNEQFF

j_call: TRBJ2-3
v_call: TRBV9
clone_size: NA
cdr3_aa: CASSVATGGYTQYF

j_call: TRBJ2-1
v_call: TRBV20-1
clone_size: NA
cdr3_aa: CSASRSGGRVTEQFF

j_call: TRBJ2-4
v_call: TRBV15
clone_size: NA
cdr3_aa: CATSRGRTGSENIQYF

j_call: TRBJ2-2
v_call: TRBV30
clone_size: NA
cdr3_aa: CAWSEQGVRTGELFF

j_call: TRBJ1-2
v_call: TRBV7-3
clone_size: NA
cdr3_aa: CASSLTGQGYGYTF

j_call: TRBJ1-1
v_call: TRBV5-6
clone_size: NA
cdr3_aa: CASSSMTPRDTAEAFF

j_call: TRBJ1-1
v_call: TRBV5-4
clone_size: NA
cdr3_aa: CASSLVSGDTEAFF

j_call: TRBJ2-5
v_call: TRBV5-6
clone_size: NA
cdr3_aa: CASSFGSAGGQETQYF

j_call: TRBJ2-1
v_call: TRBV4-2
clone_size: NA
cdr3_aa: CASSHQRWAEQFF

j_call: TRBJ2-3
v_call: TRBV29-1
clone_size: NA
cdr3_aa: CSVSGRASTDTQYF

j_call: TRBJ1-1
v_call: TRBV12-3/TRBV12-4
clone_size: NA
cdr3_aa: CASSPQGGTEAFF

j_call: TRBJ1-6
v_call: TRBV30
clone_size: NA
cdr3_aa: CAWSVPGGSYNSPLHF

j_call: TRBJ1-5
v_call: TRBV5-1
clone_size: NA
cdr3_aa: CASSVGQASNQPQHF